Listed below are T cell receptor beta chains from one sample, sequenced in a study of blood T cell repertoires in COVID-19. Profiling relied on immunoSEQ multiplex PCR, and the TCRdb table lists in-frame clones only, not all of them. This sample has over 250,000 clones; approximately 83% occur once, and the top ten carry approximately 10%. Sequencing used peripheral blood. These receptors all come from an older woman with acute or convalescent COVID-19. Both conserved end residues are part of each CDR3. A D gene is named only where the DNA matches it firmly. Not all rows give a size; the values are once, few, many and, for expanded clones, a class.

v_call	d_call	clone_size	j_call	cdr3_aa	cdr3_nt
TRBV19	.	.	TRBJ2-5	CASSLRHSGGRETQYF	TGTGCCAGTAGTCTGCGACATAGCGGTGGGCGAGAGACCCAGTACTTC
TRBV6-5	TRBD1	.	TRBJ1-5	CASSYQGTAQPQHF	TGTGCCAGCAGTTACCAGGGGACAGCTCAGCCCCAGCATTTT
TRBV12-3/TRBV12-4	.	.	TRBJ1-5	CASSFEGTQPQHF	TGTGCCAGCAGTTTTGAGGGGACACAGCCCCAGCATTTT
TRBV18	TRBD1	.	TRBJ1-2	CASSPGTGGNYGYTF	TGTGCCAGCTCACCGGGGACAGGGGGGAACTATGGCTACACCTTC
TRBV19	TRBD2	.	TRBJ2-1	CASKAGGISYNEQFF	TGTGCCAGTAAGGCGGGGGGGATCTCCTACAATGAGCAGTTCTTC
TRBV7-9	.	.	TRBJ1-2	CASSLMAGYGYTF	TGTGCCAGCAGCTTAATGGCTGGCTATGGCTACACCTTC
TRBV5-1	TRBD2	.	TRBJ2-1	CASSLMTGGYNEQFF	TGCGCCAGCAGCTTGATGACGGGGGGTTACAATGAGCAGTTCTTC
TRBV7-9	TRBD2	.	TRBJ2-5	CASSGPSGGETQYF	TGTGCCAGCAGCGGTCCTAGCGGTGGAGAGACCCAGTACTTC
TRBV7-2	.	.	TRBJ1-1	CASSPYGLATEAFF	TGTGCCAGCAGCCCTTACGGGTTGGCCACTGAAGCTTTCTTT
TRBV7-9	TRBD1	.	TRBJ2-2	CASHQGAGTGELFF	TGTGCCAGCCATCAGGGGGCGGGCACCGGGGAGCTGTTTTTT
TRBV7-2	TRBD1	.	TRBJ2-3	CASSDARGTDTQYF	TGTGCCAGCAGCGATGCCAGGGGGACAGATACGCAGTATTTT
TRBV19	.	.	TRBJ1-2	CASSPRRGASGYTF	TGTGCCAGTAGCCCCCGCCGGGGGGCCTCTGGCTACACCTTC
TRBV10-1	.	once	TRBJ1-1	CASSPGGRERNTEAFF	TGCGCCAGCAGCCCCGGCGGGAGAGAGCGGAACACTGAAGCTTTCTTT
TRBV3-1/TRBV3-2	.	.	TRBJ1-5	CASSQDGRQPQHF	TGTGCCAGCAGCCAAGACGGGAGGCAGCCCCAGCATTTT
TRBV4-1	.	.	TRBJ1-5	CASSQGRGSGNQPQHF	TGCGCCAGCAGCCAAGGGCGGGGGTCGGGCAATCAGCCCCAGCATTTT
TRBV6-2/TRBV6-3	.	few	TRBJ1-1	CASSGGGAMNTEAFF	TGTGCCAGCAGCGGAGGGGGGGCAATGAACACTGAAGCTTTCTTT
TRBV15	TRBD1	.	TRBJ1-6	CATSRGGQGYSPLHF	TGTGCCACCAGCAGGGGGGGACAGGGATATTCACCCCTCCACTTT
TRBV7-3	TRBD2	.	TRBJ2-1	CASSLGTRNEQFF	TGTGCCAGCAGCTTAGGGACTAGAAATGAGCAGTTCTTC
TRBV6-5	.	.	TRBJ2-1	CASSLTGKEQFF	TGTGCCAGCAGTTTAACAGGGAAGGAGCAGTTCTTC
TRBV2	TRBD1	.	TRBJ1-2	CASSVGQGPYGYTF	TGTGCCAGCAGCGTCGGACAGGGGCCCTATGGCTACACCTTC
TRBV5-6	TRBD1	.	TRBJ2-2	CASSNGQGRYTGELFF	TGTGCCAGCAGCAACGGACAGGGTCGGTACACCGGGGAGCTGTTTTTT
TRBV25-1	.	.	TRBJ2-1	CASRQGLQNEQFF	TGTGCCAGCAGGCAGGGACTTCAAAATGAGCAGTTCTTC
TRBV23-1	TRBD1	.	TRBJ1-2	CASSHPGTAPFGYTF	TGCGCCAGCAGTCACCCCGGGACAGCTCCTTTTGGCTACACCTTC
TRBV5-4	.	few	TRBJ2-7	CASSSTAPYEQYF	TGTGCCAGCAGCTCGACAGCCCCCTACGAGCAGTACTTC
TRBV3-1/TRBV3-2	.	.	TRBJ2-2	CASSHPGTTGELFF	TGTGCCAGCAGCCACCCGGGAACCACCGGGGAGCTGTTTTTT
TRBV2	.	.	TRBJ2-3	CASRERRTDTQYF	TGTGCCAGCAGGGAGAGACGCACAGATACGCAGTATTTT
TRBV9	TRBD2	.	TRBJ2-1	CASSVVGFGTSGDNEQFF	TGTGCCAGCAGCGTAGTGGGGTTTGGGACTAGCGGGGACAATGAGCAGTTCTTC
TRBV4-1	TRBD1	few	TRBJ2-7	CASSLLPGTGYEQYF	TGCGCCAGCAGCCTGCTTCCCGGGACAGGGTACGAGCAGTACTTC
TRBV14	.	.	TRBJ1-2	CASSQKLPRPGANYGYTF	TGTGCCAGCAGCCAGAAGCTGCCCCGTCCGGGAGCTAACTATGGCTACACCTTC
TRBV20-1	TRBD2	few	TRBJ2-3	CSARTSEAYF	TGCAGTGCCAGGACTAGCGAAGCGTATTTT
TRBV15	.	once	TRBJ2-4	CATSRPTGAKNIQYF	TGTGCCACCAGCAGACCGACAGGAGCCAAAAACATTCAGTACTTC
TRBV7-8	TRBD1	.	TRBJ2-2	CASSPRTGPNTGELFF	TGTGCCAGCAGCCCTAGGACAGGCCCCAACACCGGGGAGCTGTTTTTT
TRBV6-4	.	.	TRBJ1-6	CASSEAHPSTSPLHF	TGTGCCAGCAGTGAGGCACACCCAAGTACTTCACCCCTCCACTTT
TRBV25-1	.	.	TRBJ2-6	CASSDVTGSSGANVLTF	TGTGCCAGCAGTGACGTTACAGGCTCCTCTGGGGCCAACGTCCTGACTTTC
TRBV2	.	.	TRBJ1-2	CASSDFLRVVYGYTF	TGTGCCAGCAGTGACTTCCTCCGGGTAGTCTATGGCTACACCTTC
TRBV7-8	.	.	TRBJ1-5	CASSLAGAQHF	TGTGCCAGCAGCTTAGCGGGAGCCCAGCATTTT
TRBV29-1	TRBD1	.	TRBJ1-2	CSVGTGGATYGYTF	TGCAGCGTTGGGACAGGGGGTGCTACCTATGGCTACACCTTC
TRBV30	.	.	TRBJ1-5	CAWSRGQTKRDQPQHF	TGTGCCTGGAGCCGTGGACAGACAAAACGGGATCAGCCCCAGCATTTT
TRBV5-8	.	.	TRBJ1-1	CASSPRQYTEAFF	TGTGCCAGCAGCCCTAGACAGTACACTGAAGCTTTCTTT
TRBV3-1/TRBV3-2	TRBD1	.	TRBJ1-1	CASSQRGTGRWNTEAFF	TGTGCCAGCAGCCAACGGGGGACAGGGAGGTGGAACACTGAAGCTTTCTTT
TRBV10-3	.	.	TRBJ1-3	CAISGGPGFRSGNTIYF	TGTGCCATCAGTGGCGGCCCGGGGTTCCGCTCTGGAAACACCATATATTTT
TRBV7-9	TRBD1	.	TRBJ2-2	CASSPRQGLDTGELFF	TGTGCCAGCAGCCCGAGACAGGGTCTGGACACCGGGGAGCTGTTTTTT
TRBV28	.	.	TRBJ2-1	CASLRALSSYNEQFF	TGTGCCAGCTTACGAGCCCTAAGCTCCTACAATGAGCAGTTCTTC
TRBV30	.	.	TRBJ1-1	CAWSRGGFGGTEAFF	TGTGCCTGGAGTCGAGGGGGATTCGGCGGCACTGAAGCTTTCTTT
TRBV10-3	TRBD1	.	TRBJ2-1	CAISGQGATSYNEQFF	TGTGCCATCAGCGGACAGGGGGCGACCTCCTACAATGAGCAGTTCTTC
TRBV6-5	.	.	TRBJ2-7	CASFTGSGEQYF	TGTGCCAGCTTCACAGGGTCGGGCGAGCAGTACTTC
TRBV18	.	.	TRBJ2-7	CASSPQPGSYEQYF	TGTGCCAGCTCACCCCAACCAGGCTCCTACGAGCAGTACTTC